The source of this T cell receptor (beta chain) is a study of beta chain features in type 1 diabetes. About this clone itself: Its matching antigen is unknown.

Whole-study findings and limits: A moderate, significant TCRB CDR3 shortening appeared in type 1 diabetes across four CD4+ subsets.

Sequencing targeted expressed TCRB transcripts, as all isolated RNA had been reverse transcribed. TCRdb's copy holds only in-frame clones and misses some; the assay was immunoSEQ multiplex PCR. The sample includes over 200,000 clones, about a tenth of them seen just once. CDR1 MDHEN and CDR2 SYDVKM come from the germline V gene. Trimming took off 5 bases at V and 2 bases at J, with 16 bases between the two ends. The CDR3 consists of 16 residues. The V gene is TRBV28, the J gene TRBJ1-5; D remains unclear. Sample: naive CD4+ T cells from blood. The receptor was derived from a young man with type 1 diabetes. CDR3 sequence: CASSPPGSEGNQPQHF. Here the CDR3 DNA reads TGTGCCAGCAGTCCCCCAGGCAGTGAAGGCAATCAGCCCCAGCATTTT.